This T cell receptor (beta chain) was identified during a study of T cells after yellow fever vaccination. Turning to the study itself: Those fractions that held only low numbers of cells were prepared using the SMART-Seq v4 Ultra Low Input RNA kit.

Details on this clonotype: Its matching antigen is unknown.

Study results and caveats: Few clonotypes appeared in both CD4 and CD8 compartments. At 95% to 98% for CD4 and 88% for CD8, most primary-vaccination clones showed up again after the booster.

The study made its TCR cDNA through 5'RACE template switching. That step introduced a universal primer site along with UMIs. Each CDR3 protein is one row after TCRdb ran MiXCR on the 5' RACE reads. The sample contains about 73,000 distinct CDR3 sequences, just under 8% of which appear only once. This TCR was sampled from a man aged 25 to 40 who received the YFV17D yellow fever vaccine. The sequenced sample was CD8+ T cells sorted from PBMCs, obtained on the day of the yellow fever booster vaccination.

The chain's CDR3 is CASSLEALEDYNEQFF. CDR3 coding DNA: TGTGCCAGCAGCTTAGAGGCCTTAGAGGATTACAATGAGCAGTTCTTC. This sequence joins TRBV13 and TRBJ2-1; D remains unclear. This CDR3 is 16 amino acids long. Germline V gene lookup returns CDR1 PRHDT and CDR2 FYEKMQ (reference sequence). Trimming stripped 1 base from V and 4 bases from J, with 14 bases between.